These 10 T cell receptor beta chains share one sample of origin, sequenced in a study of blood T cell repertoires in COVID-19. Some clones are missing from TCRdb's copy, which holds only in-frame ones; the method was immunoSEQ multiplex PCR. Counted here are 94,000 or so clones, approximately 90% occurring once; the ten biggest clones make up around 4.7%. Sequenced: peripheral blood. The receptor source for this set is a woman of 80 years or more with active COVID-19.

The chain carries TRBV20-1 and TRBJ2-2; D possibly corresponds to TRBD2 (6 bases). Germline lookup yields CDR1 DFQATT and CDR2 SNEGSKA (reference sequence). Trimming removed 3 bases from V and 7 bases from J, with 21 bases in between. This CDR3 spans 16 amino acids. CDR3 in DNA: TGCAGTGCTAGTTCCTGGAAAGGGAGGAAGGGCGGGGAGCTGTTTTTT. Translated, it gives CSASSWKGRKGGELFF.

V is TRBV13 and J is TRBJ1-2, with D possibly TRBD1 on 6 matching bases. Looked up from germline, CDR1 is PRHDT and CDR2 is FYEKMQ (reference sequence). The length of the CDR3 is 16 residues. V dropped 0 bases and J dropped 4 bases, with 15 bases sitting between them. The CDR3 loop reads CASSLGVGQHVYGYTF. Here the CDR3 DNA reads TGTGCCAGCAGCTTAGGAGTTGGACAGCACGTCTATGGCTACACCTTC.

The chain is built from TRBV6-2 or TRBV6-3 and TRBJ2-7; no reliable D call. CDR3 size: 13 residues. V lost 0 bases and J lost 3, with 6 bases in between. From germline, CDR1 is MNHEY and CDR2 SVGEGT. The CDR3 region is CASSYSTGYEQYF. The CDR3 bases are TGTGCCAGCAGTTACTCGACTGGCTACGAGCAGTACTTC.

The CDR3 nucleotides read TGTGCCAGCAGCCCAATTGTGGGATCGTGGGAGGAAGTTGTCTACAATGAGCAGTTCTTC. Translating it yields CASSPIVGSWEEVVYNEQFF. The chain joins TRBV7-3 to TRBJ2-1; D may be TRBD2 (6 bases). V was trimmed by 5 bases and J by 3 bases, leaving 29 bases between them. CDR3 size: 20 residues. Germline V gene data show CDR1 as SGHTA and CDR2 as FQGTGA.

This clone was found a few times. The V gene is TRBV18, the J gene TRBJ2-3, with a possible D match to TRBD2 (6 bases). This CDR3 region has 16 residues. V gave up 3 bases and J gave up 4 bases, with 17 bases separating them. Germline V gene data show CDR1 as KGHSH and CDR2 as LQKENI. The CDR3 DNA sequence: TGTGCCAGCTCACCGTCGCGGAGGGTAGGGTCAGATACGCAGTATTTT. Amino acids: CASSPSRRVGSDTQYF.

The J gene is TRBJ2-1, the V gene TRBV28, with D tentatively TRBD2 (6 bases). The germline gives CDR1 MDHEN, CDR2 SYDVKM. The V gene lost 5 bases and the J gene lost 1 base, with 12 bases spanning the gap. The CDR3 loop spans 15 amino acids. The CDR3 loop reads CASSPRGTSYNEQFF. The CDR3 DNA is TGTGCCAGCAGTCCTCGGGGGACGTCCTACAATGAGCAGTTCTTC. Filled out from reference TRBV28 and TRBJ2-1, the complete variable domain reads DVKVTQSSRYLVKRTGEKVFLECVQDMDHENMFWYRQDPGLGLRLIYFSYDVKMKEKGDIPEGYSVSREKKERFSLILESASTNQTSMYLCASSPRGTSYNEQFFGPGTRLTVL.

This clone was counted a few times. This sequence joins TRBV7-9 and TRBJ2-1; TRBD2 matches 13 bases. The CDR3 length is 16 residues. CDR1 is SEHNR, CDR2 FQNEAQ, per germline (reference sequence). V was clipped by 3 bases and J by 6 bases; unmatched bases: 5. The CDR3 spells CASSLGLAGTVNEQFF. CDR3 bases: TGTGCCAGCAGCTTGGGACTAGCGGGGACCGTCAATGAGCAGTTCTTC.

CDR3 bases: TGTGCCAGCAGCCCCCGCAGACTAGGATCCGGGGAGCTGTTTTTT. Translation gives CASSPRRLGSGELFF. The V and J genes are TRBV7-6 and TRBJ2-2; TRBD2 might be the D (6 bases). The germline V and J ends were trimmed by 5 bases and 6 bases, with 16 bases remaining between them. This CDR3 comprises 15 residues. Germline assignment: CDR1 SGHVS and CDR2 FNYEAQ.

This clone has more than one count but fewer than ten. CDR3 sequence (DNA): TGTGCCAGCAGCTCGACTAGCGGGAGGGGTAGTGAGCAGTTCTTC. It yields the protein CASSSTSGRGSEQFF. The chain couples TRBV9 to TRBJ2-1; 14 bases line up with TRBD2. The CDR3 runs to 15 residues. Germline CDR1 is SGDLS and CDR2 is YYNGEE. Losses at the gene ends were 4 bases for V and 9 bases for J; bases not matched to a gene: 6.

This clone was picked up a small number of times. This chain links TRBV18 with TRBJ2-2; 9 bases are a match to TRBD1. CDR3 length: 15 amino acids. V lost 3 bases, J lost 6 bases, and 5 bases stayed unmatched. Germline values: CDR1 KGHSH, CDR2 LQKENI. The CDR3 protein is CASSPRDREAGELFF. CDR3 nucleotide sequence: TGTGCCAGCTCACCCCGGGACAGGGAAGCCGGGGAGCTGTTTTTT.